This T cell receptor (beta chain) was sequenced in a study of Ad26.COV2.S vaccination and SARS-CoV-2 variants (dated by TCRdb to the early 2020s). The study in broad terms: Donors in the vaccine arm were drawn from COV1001, a phase I-IIa trial of Ad26.COV2.S in healthy adults that was multicentre, randomized, double-blind and placebo-controlled. Trial participants were randomized into five groups of five, in which low-dose or high-dose Ad26.COV2.S was given once or twice, or placebo was given on both occasions. Investigators did not know the trial group allocation while performing experiments and assessing outcomes. Ad26.COV2.S was administered intramuscularly at 5 x 10^10 or 1 x 10^11 viral particles, either as a single shot or as two shots given 56 days apart. The TCR-sequenced set comprised approximately 32 samples: some 20 Ad26.COV2.S vaccine recipients, 5 placebo recipients and 8 SARS-CoV-2 convalescent individuals. TCRbeta repertoire sequencing served as the tool for gauging how specific and how broad the SARS-CoV-2-reactive T cell receptors were following Ad26.COV2.S vaccination. Paper-wide results and their limitations: Comparing responses between vaccine doses or regimens was not something the study was powered to do. Compared with placebo recipients, Ad26.COV2.S recipients showed higher spike-specific TCR breadth (P = 0.0014). It was noted by the authors that total T cell responses may have been underestimated by the TCR breadth and depth analyses. After vaccination, substantial breadth of spike-specific CD8+ and CD4+ T cell responses was reported. Comparable non-spike TCR breadth was observed between vaccine and placebo recipients, consistent with only spike being contained in the vaccine.

The immunoSEQ Assay was used to sequence TCRbeta CDR3 regions. After extraction, genomic DNA underwent amplification by bias-controlled multiplex PCR, followed by high-throughput sequencing. From the authors' description of their analysis: Collapsing and filtering of sequences were performed to quantify the absolute abundance of each unique TCRbeta CDR3 region. Usable DNA was measured by amplifying reference genes present in all nucleated cells, and TCRbeta template counts were normalized to that usable DNA to estimate T cell fraction. Repertoire TCRs were annotated as SARS-CoV-2-specific when V gene, CDR3 amino acid sequence and J gene were exactly matched to a known reactive TCR set. The reference SARS-CoV-2 TCR set was derived from MIRA and filtered for enrichment in COVID-19-positive ImmuneCODE repertoires, a step that removed public or cross-reactive TCRs. Using the MIRA antigens, annotated TCRs were further analysed by specific ORF or by position within an ORF. Depth was the summed frequency of annotated unique rearrangements, while breadth was defined as annotated unique rearrangements over total unique productive rearrangements. Two-sided Wilcoxon rank-sum tests were used to compare TCR breadth between groups. What TCRdb holds here is the immuneACCESS table cut down to in-frame rearrangements. Part of the clones is not present; checked against another copy, under half of the missing clones reflect an unresolved V gene, and the others are unexplained. V and J calls and clone size are copied from that table; D and trimming were computed from the DNA. The sample includes hundreds of thousands of clones, with 83% observed a single time. The ten largest account for roughly 7.4% of the sample.

On this clone: What antigen it recognizes has not been identified. Base qualities are not provided; no much larger clone lies one nucleotide away.

This specimen's treatment or condition label, per the study, means: roughly 20 received Ad26.COV2.S at low or high dose, single or two shots; 5 received placebo; per-sample allocation not given. Repertoires of vaccine and placebo recipients were sequenced from samples taken on day 63 after the first injection. Between 29 July and 7 August 2020, Cohort 1b enrolled around 25 adults aged 18-55 years at one site in Boston, USA. Ad26.COV2.S was a replication-incompetent adenovirus type 26 vector that expressed a prefusion-stabilized SARS-CoV-2 spike protein derived from the original Wuhan strain. The sequence was collected from a person aged 18-60 years who received the Ad26.COV2.S COVID-19 vaccine or a placebo. This sample comprised peripheral blood, obtained in a trial of Ad26.COV2.S vaccine versus placebo.

The CDR3 protein is CAAGEDNSQEQYF. The base sequence is TGTGCCGCAGGGGAAGACAACTCTCAAGAGCAGTACTTC. The sequence joins TRBV10-3 to TRBJ2-7; a tentative D match to TRBD1 spans 6 bases. The CDR3 covers 13 residues, taking in both the cysteine and the phenylalanine. Here the CDR3 DNA is all that survives: 39 bases in frame from base 1. Via the germline V gene, CDR1 is ENHRY and CDR2 SYGVKD. The germline ends are 21 bases apart after V is trimmed by 11 bases and J by 7 bases.